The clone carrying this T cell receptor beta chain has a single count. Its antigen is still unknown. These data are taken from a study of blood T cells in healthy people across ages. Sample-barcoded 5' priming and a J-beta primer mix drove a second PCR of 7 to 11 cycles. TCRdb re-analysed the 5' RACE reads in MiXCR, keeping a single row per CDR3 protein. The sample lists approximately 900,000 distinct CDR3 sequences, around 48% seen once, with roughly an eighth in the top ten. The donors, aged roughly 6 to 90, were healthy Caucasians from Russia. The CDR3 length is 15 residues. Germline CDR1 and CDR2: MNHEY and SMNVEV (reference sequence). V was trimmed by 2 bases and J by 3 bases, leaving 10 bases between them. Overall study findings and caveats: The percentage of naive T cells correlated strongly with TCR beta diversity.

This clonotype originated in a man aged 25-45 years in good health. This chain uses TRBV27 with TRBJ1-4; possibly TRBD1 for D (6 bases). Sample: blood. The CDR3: CASSLKGGSNEKLFF. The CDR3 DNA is TGTGCCAGCAGTTTAAAGGGGGGTTCTAATGAAAAACTGTTTTTT.